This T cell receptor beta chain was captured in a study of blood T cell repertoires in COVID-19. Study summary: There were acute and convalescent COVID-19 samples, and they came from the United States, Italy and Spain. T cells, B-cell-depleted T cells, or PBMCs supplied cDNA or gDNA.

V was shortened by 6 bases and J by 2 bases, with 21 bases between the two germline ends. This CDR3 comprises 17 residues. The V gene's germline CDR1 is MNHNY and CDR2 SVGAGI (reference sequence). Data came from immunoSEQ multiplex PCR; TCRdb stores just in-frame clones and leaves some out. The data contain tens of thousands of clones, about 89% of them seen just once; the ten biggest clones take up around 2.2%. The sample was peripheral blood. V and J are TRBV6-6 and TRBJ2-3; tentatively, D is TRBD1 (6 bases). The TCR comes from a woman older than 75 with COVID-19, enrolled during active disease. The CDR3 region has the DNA TGTGCCAGCAGCCGAAATTTCGGACAGAGGAACACAGATACGCAGTATTTT. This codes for CASSRNFGQRNTDTQYF.